This TCR beta chain was obtained from a study of shared clonotypes between healthy human individuals (TCRdb year 2020). Broadly, across the study: The cohort comprised two women and a few men aged 18 to 49 years. To estimate repertoire size and how much clonotype sharing occurs between individuals, the study deeply sequenced the blood TCR repertoires of roughly 5 healthy adults. Different laboratories and diverse techniques were used to prepare libraries and sequence TCR repertoires, to increase sequencing depth and limit assay-specific biases. Each donor's leukapheresis produced roughly between about 0.9 and 9.5 billion PBMCs.

TCR CDR3 regions were amplified from genomic DNA by multiplex PCR using the deep immunoSEQ assay. Extracted genomic DNA from each cell subset was spread evenly across all wells of several immunoSEQ 96-well plates, with each plate serving as a replicate. For unsorted PBMC, around 310 ng of genomic DNA, equivalent to approximately 28,000 T cell genomes, went into each replicate PCR. Unsorted PBMC genomic DNA was sequenced across ten immunoSEQ deep assay plates. The purified libraries were quantified using a Qubit 3.0 fluorometer, sized with a Bioanalyzer 2100, and then quantified again using the KAPA Library Quantification kit. Every immunoSEQ 96-well plate was sequenced on a dedicated single-read 150-cycle Illumina NextSeq 550 flow cell. The source study handled its data this way. Because the immunoSEQ output held only junctional sequences and lacked quality scores, the filtering could not match the filtering applied to full-length reads. Sequences were annotated with PyIR, a Python wrapper for IgBLAST v1.9, and V/J genes and CDR3 were assigned using IMGT germline references. Reads with weak V/J assignments (E-value above 1e-6), missing CDR3, stop codons, out-of-frame junctions, or ambiguous translated residues were removed. V3J clonotypes were defined by identical inferred V gene, J gene, and CDR3 amino acid sequence. Percentage overlap between repertoires was calculated by dividing the number of shared unique clonotypes by the size of the smaller repertoire. Three approaches were used to assess repertoire richness: RTK rarefaction, the Chao1 estimator, and Recon v2.1 estimates of unobserved clonotypes. Not all clones reach the TCRdb copy of this immuneACCESS table, which keeps in-frame sequences only. Checked studies attribute under half of the gap to unresolved V genes and leave the rest unexplained. V, J and clone size are taken as reported in that table, and D and trimming were inferred from the DNA itself. The table for this sample lists hundreds of thousands of clones; 70% to 80% of them were counted only once. The ten largest make up about 12% of the sample.

From the cysteine up to the phenylalanine, the CDR3 has a length of 11 residues. CDR3 DNA only is kept here, 33 bases in frame from base 1. Deletion took 8 bases off V and 4 bases off J, with a span of 8 bases between the germline ends. CDR1 MNHNY and CDR2 SVGAGI are derived from the germline V gene (reference sequence). Donors were healthy HIV-negative adults with no recently reported acute infections or vaccinations. Only Caucasian adults living in Nashville, Tennessee, USA were represented among the donors. For unsorted samples, 85 million to 100 million PBMCs were counted, and genomic DNA was extracted using the QIAamp DNA Blood Mini kit. After blood collection by leukapheresis, PBMCs were isolated using Ficoll-Histopaque density gradient centrifugation and then cryopreserved in the vapor phase of liquid nitrogen. The study at large found these results: Pairwise subsampling indicated that sequencing depth was expected to affect the degree of clonotype sharing among donors. Sampling was limited to blood, and TCR repertoires in tissue likely differ from TCR repertoires in blood. Because the study included only a small number of donors, the genetic and exposure-history diversity represented was limited.

This clone came up a few times. Its recognized antigen is unknown. Base qualities are not provided; no much larger clone lies one nucleotide away. Source material: PBMCs. This TCR came from a woman between 40 and 55 years old in good health. Some clones in this sample may be carry-over from other donors' samples. The chain employs TRBV6-6 and TRBJ1-1; the D segment cannot be called with confidence. The DNA sequence reads TGTGCCAGCGACGTGGGCACTGAAGCTTTCTTT. It translates as CASDVGTEAFF.